This T cell receptor (beta chain) was recorded in a study of T cell repertoires in aging, cancer and after chemotherapy. Whole-study context: The whole study produced a dataset of about 8.8 million TCR reads. General study points: Compared with age-matched healthy donors, untreated hematological or solid cancer patients showed higher blood TCR clonality.

TCR beta rearrangements were amplified from peripheral blood genomic DNA. This clonotype occurred a few times. The antigen remains unidentified. This CDR3 is 15 amino acids long. The V segment lost 3 bases and the J segment 0 bases; nucleotides outside the gene matches: 3. Rearranged V-D-J TRB sequences were amplified with a mixed TRB-A/B primer pool. TCRdb used MiXCR to reprocess the multiplex PCR reads, holding one entry per CDR3 protein. The table lists 8,700 or so distinct CDR3 sequences, roughly a quarter of them singletons. The receptor's source is a human donor in good health. Input material: blood. The V and J genes are TRBV12-3 or TRBV12-4 and TRBJ2-3, with TRBD2 matching over 7 bases. CDR3 in amino acids: CASSLISGSTDTQYF. CDR3 DNA: TGTGCCAGCAGTTTGATTAGCGGGAGCACAGATACGCAGTATTTT.